This T cell receptor (beta chain) was sequenced in a study of PD-L1 blockade in urothelial cancer. Across the study: Bladder-origin urothelial cancer in males described about 85% of the roughly 29 patients.

Time point given: peripheral blood 6 weeks after treatment start. There were between 1 and 8 samples from each patient, taken pretreatment and on-treatment. Each PCR reaction had synthetic TCR analog templates spiked into it. Some clones are missing from TCRdb's copy, which holds only in-frame ones; the method was immunoSEQ multiplex PCR. The sample lists around 50,000 clones; 88% were seen once. This clone appeared a few times. This same CDR3 is encoded by further DNA sequences in the sample. CDR3 length: 14 amino acids. With V trimmed by 3 bases and J by 3 bases, 1 base remained unmatched. Germline assignment: CDR1 LNHDA and CDR2 SQIVND (reference sequence).

This sequence joins TRBV19 and TRBJ2-7, with 11 bases that match TRBD1. The material sequenced was PBMCs, taken around atezolizumab (anti-PD-L1) treatment. The sequence was obtained from a man aged 60 to 75 with urothelial cancer. CDR3 coding DNA: TGTGCCAGTAGTATTGGGACAGGGGGCTACGAGCAGTACTTC. Translating it yields CASSIGTGGYEQYF.